This TCR beta chain was sequenced during a study of shared clonotypes between healthy human individuals. Background on the study: A couple of women and a few men aged 18 to 49 served as donors. There were three CD4 naive, three CD4 memory, two CD8 naive and one CD8 memory plates per donor.

With V trimmed by 8 bases and J by 7 bases, 11 bases remained unmatched. CDR3 length: 14 residues. Germline V lookup: CDR1 SNHLY, CDR2 FYNNEI. Only in-frame clones appear in the TCRdb table, and some are missing; sequencing was by immunoSEQ multiplex PCR. Of hundreds of thousands of clones in the sample, roughly 73% were seen once. About this clone: Its target is not known.

General study points: Blood was the sole source, and tissue repertoires probably differ.

The source is a woman aged 25 to 45 in good health. Sequences were obtained from memory CD4+ T cells sorted from blood. The subset: CD45RA-negative fraction. V is TRBV2 and J is TRBJ1-2, with TRBD1 matching 9 bases. The CDR3 sequence: CASEVGDRVGGYTF. CDR3 in DNA: TGTGCCAGCGAAGTCGGGGACAGGGTAGGTGGCTACACCTTC. The full variable domain, with the rest looked up from reference TRBV2 and TRBJ1-2, is EPEVTQTPSHQVTQMGQEVILRCVPISNHLYFYWYRQILGQKVEFLVSFYNNEISEKSEIFDDQFSVERPDGSNFTLKIRSTKLEDSAMYFCASEVGDRVGGYTFGSGTRLTVV.